A single sample gave rise to the 3 T cell receptor beta chains below, sequenced in a study of OX40 agonist ivuxolimab in advanced cancers. Method: immunoSEQ multiplex PCR; TCRdb's copy keeps in-frame clones and lacks some. The sample carries 50,000 or so clones, about 93% recorded once. Sequenced material: CD4+ or CD8+ T cells sorted from blood, taken in a trial of the OX40 agonist ivuxolimab. Receptors were obtained from an adult with an advanced solid tumor such as melanoma, head and neck, liver or kidney cancer.

The V and J genes are TRBV5-1 and TRBJ2-5; 7 bases align to TRBD1. Germline CDR1 and CDR2: SGHRS and YFSETQ. The CDR3 has 16 residues. J gave up 3 bases and V 4 bases, and 12 bases lay outside the gene matches. The CDR3 region is CASSGNNRGWEETQYF. The CDR3 bases are TGCGCCAGCAGCGGGAACAACAGGGGCTGGGAAGAGACCCAGTACTTC. The full variable domain, in which reference TRBV5-1 and TRBJ2-5 provide the parts outside the CDR3, is KAGVTQTPRYLIKTRGQQVTLSCSPISGHRSVSWYQQTPGQGLQFLFEYFSETQRNKGNFPGRFSGRQFSNSRSEMNVSTLELGDSALYLCASSGNNRGWEETQYFGPGTRLLVL.

V and J are TRBV11-1 and TRBJ2-7; no firm D call. Deletions cut 5 bases from V and 2 bases from J, with 10 bases between. In germline, CDR1 is SGHAT, CDR2 FQDESV (reference sequence). The CDR3 loop spans 13 amino acids. The CDR3 region is CASSPSRPYEQYF. CDR3 DNA sequence: TGTGCCAGCAGCCCGAGCCGCCCCTACGAGCAGTACTTC.

The rearrangement uses TRBV4-3 and TRBJ2-7, with D maybe TRBD1 (5 bases). CDR3 length: 14 amino acids. Germline-derived CDR1 and CDR2 are LGHNA and YSLEER. Trimming removed 0 bases at V and 5 bases at J, with 11 bases between. CDR3 amino acids: CASSQESRDDEQYF. CDR3 DNA: TGCGCCAGCAGCCAAGAAAGCAGGGATGACGAGCAGTACTTC.